This entry describes one T cell receptor (beta chain). Its antigen is not known. The data were obtained in a study of cytomegalovirus exposure and HLA in healthy donors. General study points: The study labeled more than 150 TCR beta chains cytomegalovirus-associated. Confirmation in vitro established that a few CMV-associated chains were specific for CMV antigens.

With 3 bases removed from V and 2 bases from J, the gap between germline ends came to 17 bases. Germline-derived CDR1 and CDR2 are SGHVS and FQNEAQ. The CDR3 is 16 amino acids. PCR involved 60 Vbeta and 13 Jbeta primers. The method was immunoSEQ multiplex PCR; TCRdb's version includes in-frame clones alone and lacks a portion of them. Of roughly 120,000 clones listed, more than 80% are singletons. Material for sequencing was PBMCs. The chain is built from TRBV7-8 and TRBJ2-7; D may be TRBD2 (5 bases). The sequence came from a young man in good health and CMV-seronegative. CDR3 residues: CASSFPEGVATYEQYF. DNA of the CDR3: TGTGCCAGCAGCTTCCCCGAGGGAGTAGCGACCTACGAGCAGTACTTC.